Shown below are 28 T cell receptor beta chains from a single sample sequenced in a study of prognosis after radiotherapy for stage I lung cancer. Two rounds of multiplex PCR amplified TCR beta CDR3 from genomic DNA. The first round of PCR was done with primers that matched each TRBV and TRBJ gene. TCRdb reanalysed the multiplex PCR reads using MiXCR and keeps one entry per CDR3 protein. Of about 36,000 distinct CDR3 sequences listed, approximately 29% are singletons. The sequencing used PBMCs, collected before or after stereotactic body radiation therapy (not recorded which). Receptors originate from a donor of 50 years or more with non-small cell lung cancer.

This clonotype was detected ten times or more. This chain links TRBV7-8 with TRBJ2-7; 10 nucleotides match TRBD1. Per germline, CDR1 SGHVS and CDR2 FQNEAQ. The CDR3 runs 14 residues. The V gene end was trimmed by 5 bases and the J gene end by 4 bases; junction bases not matched to a gene: 5. The CDR3 sequence is CASSRRQGAYEQYF. The CDR3 DNA reads as TGTGCCAGCAGCCGCCGACAGGGGGCTTACGAGCAGTACTTC.

The rearrangement joins TRBV15 to TRBJ1-5; 8 bases line up with TRBD1. Trimming took 4 bases from V and 7 from J; bases not matched to a gene: 6. The CDR3 has 14 residues. The germline V gene has CDR1 LNHNV and CDR2 YYDKDF (reference sequence). The CDR3 sequence is CATSTDRGGQPQHF. In nucleotides, the CDR3 is TGTGCCACCAGCACCGACAGGGGAGGCCAGCCCCAGCATTTT.

This clonotype was counted many times. The rearrangement links TRBV4-1 to TRBJ2-5; TRBD2 is a possible D gene (6 bases). The ends were cut back, 2 bases at V and 5 bases at J, with 12 bases in the middle. Germline values: CDR1 MGHRA, CDR2 YSYEKL. This CDR3 contains 14 residues. In DNA, the CDR3 is TGCGCCAGCAGCCAACCGGGGACTGCGGAGACCCAGTACTTC. The encoded protein is CASSQPGTAETQYF.

There are many counts of this clonotype. The V gene is TRBV11-2, the J gene TRBJ1-5; D ambiguous. The CDR3 is 14 amino acids. Per the germline V gene, CDR1 is SGHAT and CDR2 is FQNNGV. V was clipped by 5 bases and J by 4 bases, with 12 bases between them. CDR3 loop: CASSLDGRNQPQHF. CDR3 in DNA: TGTGCCAGCAGCCTGGACGGCCGTAATCAGCCCCAGCATTTT.

This clonotype showed up many times. The V call is TRBV19, the J call TRBJ1-2; D might be TRBD1 (6 bases). The CDR3 is 15 amino acids. Trimming stripped 5 bases from V and 8 bases from J, with 21 bases between. Germline V gives CDR1 LNHDA, CDR2 SQIVND (reference sequence). The CDR3 sequence is CASSPRWAGEDGYTF. The CDR3 DNA reads TGTGCCAGTAGTCCCCGGTGGGCAGGGGAGGACGGCTACACCTTC.

A note on this clonotype: This may be a read error: a much more frequent sequence differs by one nucleotide. The chain employs TRBV19 and TRBJ1-1; weak D call: TRBD1 (5 bases). Germline CDR1 and CDR2: LNHDA and SQIVND (reference sequence). V lost 3 bases to trimming and J lost 10 bases, with 15 bases between them. There are 13 residues in the CDR3. This CDR3 reads CASSIRQPGGAFF. The CDR3 nucleotides read TGTGCCAGTAGTATCCGACAGCCGGGGGGAGCTTTCTTT.

To note about this clonotype: The likely explanation is a read error, given a far larger clone one base away. The chain has TRBV6-1 and TRBJ2-7; D may correspond to TRBD1 or TRBD2 (5 bases each). The germline CDR1 and CDR2 sequences are MNHNS and SASEGT. The CDR3 is 14 amino acids. CDR3 coding DNA: TGTGCCAGCAGTTGGACCGGGACCTCCTACGATCAGTACTTC. It specifies CASSWTGTSYDQYF.

This clonotype has at least ten counts. The chain joins TRBV18 to TRBJ1-1; 7 bases align to TRBD1. The CDR3 has 15 residues. CDR1 and CDR2 (germline): KGHSH, LQKENI. The junction had 13 bases not matched to a gene; V was cut back by 8 bases and J by 4 bases. The CDR3 sequence: CASAEFKGAGTEAFF. The CDR3, as DNA: TGTGCCAGCGCCGAGTTTAAGGGGGCAGGCACTGAAGCTTTCTTT. Complete variable domain (other parts from reference TRBV18 and TRBJ1-1): NAGVMQNPRHLVRRRGQEARLRCSPMKGHSHVYWYRQLPEEGLKFMVYLQKENIIDESGMPKERFSAEFPKEGPSILRIQQVVRGDSAAYFCASAEFKGAGTEAFFGQGTRLTVV.

At least ten counts were recorded for this clonotype. The rearrangement uses TRBV6-2 or TRBV6-3 and TRBJ1-5, with unresolved D. There are 15 residues in the CDR3. Trimming shortened V by 5 bases and J by 5 bases, and 16 bases separated the two germline ends. CDR1 is MNHEY, CDR2 SVGEGT, per germline. The CDR3 here is CASSEVMGRDQPQHF. CDR3 bases: TGTGCCAGCAGTGAAGTGATGGGGAGGGATCAGCCCCAGCATTTT.

In its sample, this clonotype was seen once. This rearrangement joins TRBV5-1 to TRBJ1-1; D unclear. Trimming stripped 0 bases from V and 4 bases from J, with 10 bases between. The V gene's germline CDR1 is SGHRS and CDR2 YFSETQ. There are 14 residues in the CDR3. This chain's CDR3 is CASSLVSWGTEAFF. In DNA, the CDR3 is TGCGCCAGCAGCTTGGTATCATGGGGCACTGAAGCTTTCTTT.

Concerning this clonotype itself: A far bigger clonotype differs at one base, so this is likely a read error. V is TRBV6-4 and J is TRBJ2-7; 12 positions match TRBD1. The CDR3 is 19 residues long. J was trimmed by 5 bases and V by 3 bases; bases with no gene match: 17. The germline V gene encodes CDR1 MRHNA and CDR2 SNTAGT. CDR3 DNA sequence: TGTGCCAGCAGTGAACGGGCCACGGGACAGGGGGCTCCATTGGACGAGCAGTACTTC. Its translation is CASSERATGQGAPLDEQYF.

This clonotype was observed many times. This chain uses TRBV19 with TRBJ1-3; D might be TRBD1 (5 bases). Trimming removed 3 bases at V and 1 base at J, with 10 bases between. CDR3 size: 15 residues. Germline values: CDR1 LNHDA, CDR2 SQIVND (reference sequence). The CDR3 bases are TGTGCCAGTAGTATTGCAGGGTCGTCTGGAAACACCATATATTTT. Amino acids: CASSIAGSSGNTIYF.

This clonotype is a singleton in its sample. This clone may be a read error of a much larger clone one base away. V gene TRBV4-2 combines with J gene TRBJ2-3; 8 bases map to TRBD2. Unmatched junction bases numbered 7, after V lost 0 bases and J lost 8 bases. The CDR3 has 15 amino acids. The V gene's germline CDR1 is LGHNA and CDR2 YNFKEQ. The CDR3 DNA is TGTGCCAGCAGCCAAGATCTATCGGGGGGGGGTACGCAGTATTTT. Its translation is CASSQDLSGGGTQYF.

This clonotype was observed at least ten times. The V and J genes are TRBV6-1 and TRBJ2-3; 8 bases match TRBD2. V gave up 6 bases and J gave up 4 bases; unmatched junction bases: 9. The CDR3 runs 15 residues. Germline-derived CDR1 and CDR2 are MNHNS and SASEGT. CDR3 region: CASRDNTGGADTQYF. CDR3 nucleotide sequence: TGTGCCAGCAGAGACAATACCGGGGGGGCAGATACGCAGTATTTT.

Concerning this clonotype: This probably arose from a read error, given a far larger clone one base away. The chain carries TRBV6-2 or TRBV6-3 and TRBJ2-2; D might be TRBD1 (6 bases). In germline, CDR1 is MNHEY, CDR2 SVGEGT. V was pared by 6 bases and J by 6 bases, with 17 bases between. The CDR3 totals 15 residues. CDR3 in amino acids: CASSYDSEGAGELFF. The CDR3 bases are TGTGCCAGCAGCTACGATAGTGAGGGGGCCGGGGAGCTGTTTTTT.

This clonotype showed up many times. The chain employs TRBV9 and TRBJ2-3, with 10 bases identical to TRBD2. V lost 0 bases and J lost 0; bases outside the gene matches: 4. From germline, CDR1 is SGDLS and CDR2 YYNGEE. The CDR3 loop spans 17 amino acids. The chain's CDR3 is CASSVGTSGTSTDTQYF. The CDR3, as DNA: TGTGCCAGCAGCGTAGGAACTAGCGGGACTAGCACAGATACGCAGTATTTT.

In DNA form, the CDR3 reads TGTGCCAGCAGTTTATTAAGGGCAGGGCTCGACGAGCAGTACTTC. Its protein is CASSLLRAGLDEQYF. The chain employs TRBV27 and TRBJ2-7; D may be TRBD1 (5 bases). This CDR3 is 15 amino acids long. From germline, CDR1 is MNHEY and CDR2 SMNVEV (reference sequence). The V end was cut by 1 base, the J end by 5 bases, with 15 bases between.

Comments on this clonotype: A read error is likely here: a far larger clone is one base away. The V call is TRBV7-2, the J call TRBJ1-1; 9 bases fit TRBD1. Germline V gives CDR1 SGHTA, CDR2 FQGNSA. CDR3 length: 15 residues. Trimming removed 5 bases from V and 1 base from J; junction bases left unmatched: 5. The CDR3 coding sequence is TGTGCCAGCAGCGCGGAGACAGGGGGGAACACTGAAGCTTTCTTT. Its translation is CASSAETGGNTEAFF.

This clonotype was found many times. J is TRBJ2-7 and V is TRBV20-1; perhaps TRBD2 as D (6 bases). The V end was cut by 3 bases, the J end by 0 bases, with 15 bases between. The V gene's germline CDR1 is DFQATT and CDR2 SNEGSKA (reference sequence). This CDR3 contains 15 residues. The CDR3 region has the DNA TGCAGTGCTAGGAGGTGGGGGGTCCTCTCCTACGAGCAGTACTTC. Amino acids: CSARRWGVLSYEQYF.

This clonotype was counted many times. This chain links TRBV2 with TRBJ2-1, with a possible D match to TRBD1 (5 bases). The CDR3 is made up of 17 amino acids. Germline V gene data show CDR1 as SNHLY and CDR2 as FYNNEI. V was shortened by 0 bases and J by 11 bases, with 23 bases between the two germline ends. CDR3 DNA sequence: TGTGCCAGCAGTGAAGCGCTTCGCAGGGCCACTCTTAAAAAGCAGTTCTTC. This gives the protein CASSEALRRATLKKQFF.

As regards this clonotype: One end of the junction is discordant with germline, which a read error may explain. The gene calls are TRBV20-1 and TRBJ2-7; 9 nucleotides match TRBD1. The CDR3 loop spans 16 amino acids. Germline values: CDR1 DFQATT, CDR2 SNEGSKA (reference sequence). CDR3 region: CRARDHLRDREFEQYF. The CDR3 DNA reads as TGCCGTGCTAGAGACCACCTACGGGACAGGGAATTCGAGCAGTACTTC.

V usage is TRBV30 and J usage is TRBJ2-3; D may be TRBD1 (6 bases). Trimming took 2 bases from V and 3 from J, leaving 9 bases between them. The CDR3 spans 13 residues. The germline V gene encodes CDR1 GTSNPN and CDR2 SVGIG (reference sequence). CDR3 DNA: TGTGCCTGGAGTCTGGGACAAACAGATACGCAGTATTTT. Translation: CAWSLGQTDTQYF.

This clonotype was recorded at least ten times. The CDR3 is CAWRPPQGDSNQPQHF. The CDR3 coding sequence is TGTGCCTGGAGGCCCCCACAGGGTGATAGCAATCAGCCCCAGCATTTT. The genes are TRBV30 and TRBJ1-5; TRBD1 might be the D (6 bases). CDR1 and CDR2 from the germline V gene are GTSNPN and SVGIG (reference sequence). CDR3 size: 16 residues. V lost 3 bases and J lost 0, with 15 bases in between.

This clonotype has at least ten counts. The V and J genes are TRBV2 and TRBJ2-7; 7 nucleotides align to TRBD1. The CDR3 totals 13 residues. CDR1 is SNHLY, CDR2 FYNNEI, per germline. V trimming: 7 bases; J trimming: 2 bases; junction bases outside the gene matches: 5. The chain's CDR3 is CASIGQATYEQYF. In DNA, the CDR3 is TGTGCCAGCATCGGACAGGCCACCTACGAGCAGTACTTC.

In its sample, this clonotype was seen many times. This sequence joins TRBV5-8 and TRBJ1-1; 7 bases are a match to TRBD1. Per germline, CDR1 SGHTS and CDR2 YDEGEE. CDR3 size: 15 residues. Germline trimming cut 0 bases from V and 2 bases from J; bases unmatched to any gene: 4. CDR3 in amino acids: CASSLDRGGNTEAFF. The CDR3 DNA reads TGTGCCAGCAGCTTGGACAGGGGCGGAAACACTGAAGCTTTCTTT. The whole variable domain, remainder taken from reference TRBV5-8 and TRBJ1-1, is EAGVTQSPTHLIKTRGQQATLRCSPISGHTSVYWYQQALGLGLQFLLWYDEGEERNRGNFPPRFSGRQFPNYSSELNVNALELEDSALYLCASSLDRGGNTEAFFGQGTRLTVV.

In this sample, this clonotype turned up many times. V is TRBV7-9 and J is TRBJ2-7; weak D call: TRBD1 (7 bases). Trimming left V 6 bases short and J 0 bases short, with 12 bases between. Germline V gene sequence: CDR1 SEHNR, CDR2 FQNEAQ (reference sequence). This CDR3 contains 14 residues. CDR3 DNA: TGTGCCAGCAGGCGGGACAGTAGCTCCTACGAGCAGTACTTC. Residues: CASRRDSSSYEQYF.

This clonotype was counted many times. This rearrangement joins TRBV20-1 to TRBJ2-3; either TRBD1 or TRBD2 may supply D (6 bases each). Per germline, CDR1 DFQATT and CDR2 SNEGSKA (reference sequence). The V end was cut by 2 bases, the J end by 0 bases, with 15 bases between. The CDR3 is 16 residues long. CDR3 loop: CSARRRGGSSTDTQYF. CDR3 nucleotide sequence: TGCAGTGCTAGAAGACGAGGGGGGTCGAGCACAGATACGCAGTATTTT.

This clonotype was observed at least ten times. The rearrangement links TRBV6-1 to TRBJ1-1; D may be TRBD1 (5 bases). Germline V gene sequence: CDR1 MNHNS, CDR2 SASEGT. There are 13 residues in the CDR3. The ends were cut back, 6 bases at V and 6 bases at J, with 14 bases in the middle. The CDR3 DNA reads TGTGCCAGCAGGTCGGTGGGGGACGCTGAAGCTTTCTTT. It specifies CASRSVGDAEAFF.